There are a few counts of the clone carrying this T cell receptor beta chain. Antigen: not known. The PCR employed 60 Vbeta primers together with 13 Jbeta primers. This table comes from immunoSEQ multiplex PCR, and its TCRdb copy is limited to in-frame clones, with some not included. The table includes about 130,000 clones, roughly a tenth detected once. V was clipped by 0 bases and J by 9 bases, with 12 bases between them. This CDR3 has 14 amino acids. The germline gives CDR1 LNHDA, CDR2 SQIVND (reference sequence). The data stem from a study of cytomegalovirus exposure and HLA in healthy donors. Study conclusions and caveats: CMV serostatus stood as the only immune exposure information on hand.

Sequenced sample: PBMCs. V and J are TRBV19 and TRBJ1-5; the D is unclear. The TCR was taken from a woman between 18 and 29 years old in good health and CMV-seropositive. CDR3: CASSIDRGSGPQHF. In DNA form, the CDR3 reads TGTGCCAGTAGTATAGATCGGGGAAGCGGGCCCCAGCATTTT. Based on the CDR3 plus reference TRBV19 and TRBJ1-5, the full variable domain is DGGITQSPKYLFRKEGQNVTLSCEQNLNHDAMYWYRQDPGQGLRLIYYSQIVNDFQKGDIAEGYSVSREKKESFPLTVTSAQKNPTAFYLCASSIDRGSGPQHFGDGTRLSIL.